This T cell receptor beta chain was sequenced in a study of T-cell reconstitution after alpha-beta-depleted transplantation in children. Looked up from germline, CDR1 is SGHVS and CDR2 is FQNEAQ. This CDR3 has 16 residues. V lost 3 bases and J lost 5; bases outside the gene matches: 11. Unique molecular identifiers were used in preparing the TCRbeta library. Using its own MiXCR run on the PCR reads, TCRdb lists one record per CDR3 protein. The sample shows around 440,000 distinct CDR3 sequences, about 10% of them seen only once. This clonotype was seen many times. The antigen is unknown. Study-wide results and caveats: High day-60 TCRbeta diversity in some patients came from surviving recipient T cells and thymic progenitors. The study reportedly traced alpha-beta T cells about two months after transplant to several hundred expanded graft clones.

This sequence joins TRBV7-8 and TRBJ2-7; TRBD1 agrees at 9 bases. The sample consisted of PBMCs, taken before TCRalphabeta/CD19-depleted stem cell transplant. The sequence came from a child aged 2-9 years with inherited bone marrow failure, due to receive a stem cell transplant. The chain's CDR3 is CASSFLKGQGGDEQYF. DNA for the CDR3: TGTGCCAGCAGCTTCCTCAAGGGACAGGGTGGCGACGAGCAGTACTTC.